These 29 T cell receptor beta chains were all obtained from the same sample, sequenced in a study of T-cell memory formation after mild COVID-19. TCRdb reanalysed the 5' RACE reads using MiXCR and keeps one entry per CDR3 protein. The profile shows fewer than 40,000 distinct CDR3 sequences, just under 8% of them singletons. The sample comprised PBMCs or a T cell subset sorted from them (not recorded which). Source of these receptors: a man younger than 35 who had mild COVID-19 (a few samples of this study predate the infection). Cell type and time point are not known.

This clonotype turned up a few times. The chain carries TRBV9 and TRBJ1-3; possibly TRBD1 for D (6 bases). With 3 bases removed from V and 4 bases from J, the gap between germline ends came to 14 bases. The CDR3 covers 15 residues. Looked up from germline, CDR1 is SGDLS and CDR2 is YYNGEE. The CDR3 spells CASSAQQGQGNTIYF. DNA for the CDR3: TGTGCCAGCAGCGCCCAACAGGGTCAAGGAAACACCATATATTTT.

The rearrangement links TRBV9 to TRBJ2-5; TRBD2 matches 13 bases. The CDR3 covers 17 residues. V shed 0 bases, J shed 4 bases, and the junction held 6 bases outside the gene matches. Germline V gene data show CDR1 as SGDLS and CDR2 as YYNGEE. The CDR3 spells CASSVDPGLAGRETQYF. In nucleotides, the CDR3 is TGTGCCAGCAGCGTAGACCCGGGACTAGCGGGGAGAGAGACCCAGTACTTC.

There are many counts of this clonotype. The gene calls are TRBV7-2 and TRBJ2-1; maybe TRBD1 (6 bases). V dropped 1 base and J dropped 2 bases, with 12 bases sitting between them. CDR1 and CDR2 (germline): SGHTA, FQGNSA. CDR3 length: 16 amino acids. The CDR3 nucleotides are TGTGCCAGCAGCTTAGGGTGGGGGCGCACCTACAATGAGCAGTTCTTC. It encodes CASSLGWGRTYNEQFF.

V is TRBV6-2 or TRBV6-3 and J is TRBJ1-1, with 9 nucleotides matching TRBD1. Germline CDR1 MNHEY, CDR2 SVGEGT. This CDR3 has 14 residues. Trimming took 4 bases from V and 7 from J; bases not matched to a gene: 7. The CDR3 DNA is TGTGCCAGCAGTTTGGACAGGGGAACAAATGAAGCTTTCTTT. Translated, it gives CASSLDRGTNEAFF.

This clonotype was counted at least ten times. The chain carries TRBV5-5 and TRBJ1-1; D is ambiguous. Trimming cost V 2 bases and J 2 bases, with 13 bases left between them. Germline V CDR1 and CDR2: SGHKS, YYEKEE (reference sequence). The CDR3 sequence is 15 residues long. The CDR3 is CASSFSLWLNTEAFF. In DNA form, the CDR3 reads TGTGCCAGCAGCTTCTCCCTATGGCTTAACACTGAAGCTTTCTTT.

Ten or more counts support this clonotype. Written as DNA, the CDR3 is TGCGCCAGCAGCCTTCAGCCCGGGACCCCTGCGGAAAAACTGTTTTTT. Translated: CASSLQPGTPAEKLFF. The genes are TRBV5-1 and TRBJ1-4; TRBD1 might be the D (5 bases). Trimming pared 4 bases from V and 8 bases from J, leaving 21 bases between. Germline V gene data show CDR1 as SGHRS and CDR2 as YFSETQ. The CDR3 runs 16 residues. Complete variable domain (other parts from reference TRBV5-1 and TRBJ1-4): KAGVTQTPRYLIKTRGQQVTLSCSPISGHRSVSWYQQTPGQGLQFLFEYFSETQRNKGNFPGRFSGRQFSNSRSEMNVSTLELGDSALYLCASSLQPGTPAEKLFFGSGTQLSVL.

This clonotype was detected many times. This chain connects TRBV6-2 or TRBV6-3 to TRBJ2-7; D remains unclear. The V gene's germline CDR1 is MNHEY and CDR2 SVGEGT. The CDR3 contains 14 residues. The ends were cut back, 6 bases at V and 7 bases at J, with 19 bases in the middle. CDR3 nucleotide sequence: TGTGCCAGCAGCCCCCTAGAGGCGATGGAAGAGCAGTACGTC. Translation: CASSPLEAMEEQYV.

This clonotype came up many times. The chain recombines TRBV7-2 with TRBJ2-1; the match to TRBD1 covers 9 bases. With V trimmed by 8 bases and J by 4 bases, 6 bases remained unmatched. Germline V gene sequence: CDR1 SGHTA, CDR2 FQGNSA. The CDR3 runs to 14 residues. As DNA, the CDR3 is TGTGCCAGCCGGCGGGACAGGGTGTACAATGAGCAGTTCTTC. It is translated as CASRRDRVYNEQFF.

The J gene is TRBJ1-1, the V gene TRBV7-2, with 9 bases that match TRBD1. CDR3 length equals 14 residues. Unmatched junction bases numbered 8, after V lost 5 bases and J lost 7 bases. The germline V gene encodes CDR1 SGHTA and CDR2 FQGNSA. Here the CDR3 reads CASSPRQGVDEAFF. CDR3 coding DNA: TGTGCCAGCAGCCCCCGACAGGGGGTTGATGAAGCTTTCTTT.

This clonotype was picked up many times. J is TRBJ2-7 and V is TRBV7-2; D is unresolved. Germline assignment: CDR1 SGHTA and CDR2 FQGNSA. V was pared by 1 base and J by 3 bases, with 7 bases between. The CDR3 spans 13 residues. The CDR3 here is CASSLGGFYEQYF. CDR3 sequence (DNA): TGTGCCAGCAGCTTAGGTGGGTTCTACGAGCAGTACTTC.

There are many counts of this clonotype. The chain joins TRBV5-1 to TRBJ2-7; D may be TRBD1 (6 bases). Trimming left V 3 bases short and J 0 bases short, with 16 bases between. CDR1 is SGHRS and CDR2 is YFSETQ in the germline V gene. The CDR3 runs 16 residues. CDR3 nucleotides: TGCGCCAGCAGCTCCTCGGCCGGGACACTCTCCTACGAGCAGTACTTC. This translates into CASSSSAGTLSYEQYF.

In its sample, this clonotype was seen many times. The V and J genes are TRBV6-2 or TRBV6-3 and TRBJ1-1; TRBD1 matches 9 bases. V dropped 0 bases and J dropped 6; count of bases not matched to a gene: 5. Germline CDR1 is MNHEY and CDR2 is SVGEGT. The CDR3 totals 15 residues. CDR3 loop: CASSYSGTGSAEAFF. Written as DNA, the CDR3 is TGTGCCAGCAGTTACTCCGGGACAGGGTCGGCTGAAGCTTTCTTT.

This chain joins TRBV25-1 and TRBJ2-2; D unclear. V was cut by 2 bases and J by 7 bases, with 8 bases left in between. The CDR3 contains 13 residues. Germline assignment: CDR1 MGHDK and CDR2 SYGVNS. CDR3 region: CASSEMMDGELFF. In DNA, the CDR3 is TGTGCCAGCAGTGAAATGATGGACGGGGAGCTGTTTTTT.

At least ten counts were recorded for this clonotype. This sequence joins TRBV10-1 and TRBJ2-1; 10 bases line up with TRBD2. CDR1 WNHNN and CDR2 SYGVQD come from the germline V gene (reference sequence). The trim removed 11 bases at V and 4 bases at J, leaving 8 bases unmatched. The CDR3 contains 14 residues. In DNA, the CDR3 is TGCGCCCGGAGGGTAGCGGGGGGTTACAATGAGCAGTTCTTC. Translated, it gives CARRVAGGYNEQFF.

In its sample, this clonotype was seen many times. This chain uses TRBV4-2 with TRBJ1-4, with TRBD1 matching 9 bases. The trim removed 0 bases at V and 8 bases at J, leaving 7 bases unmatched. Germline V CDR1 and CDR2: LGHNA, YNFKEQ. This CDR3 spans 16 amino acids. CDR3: CASSQDPGQGGEKLFF. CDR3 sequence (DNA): TGTGCCAGCAGCCAAGATCCGGGACAGGGTGGGGAAAAACTGTTTTTT.

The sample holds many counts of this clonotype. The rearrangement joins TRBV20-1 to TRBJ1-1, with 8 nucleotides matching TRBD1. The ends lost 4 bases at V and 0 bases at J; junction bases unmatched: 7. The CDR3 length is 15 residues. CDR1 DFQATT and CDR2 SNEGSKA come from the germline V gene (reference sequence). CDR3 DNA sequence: TGCAGTGCTAATCGACAGGGGTCGGTGAACACTGAAGCTTTCTTT. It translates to CSANRQGSVNTEAFF.

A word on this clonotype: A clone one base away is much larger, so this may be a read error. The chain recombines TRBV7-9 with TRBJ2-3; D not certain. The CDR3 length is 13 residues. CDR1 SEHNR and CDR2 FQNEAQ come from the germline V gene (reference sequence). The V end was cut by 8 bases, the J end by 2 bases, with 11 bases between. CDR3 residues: CASLQWPTDTQYF. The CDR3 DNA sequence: TGTGCCAGCCTACAGTGGCCCACAGATACGCAGTATTTT.

CDR3 coding DNA: TGTGCCAGCAGTGAAGCGAGGGGGCCGGGAGAGACCCAGTACTTC. It specifies CASSEARGPGETQYF. The chain joins TRBV6-1 to TRBJ2-5, with 7 nucleotides matching TRBD1. The trim removed 0 bases at V and 4 bases at J, leaving 5 bases unmatched. The CDR3 length is 15 residues. Germline assignment: CDR1 MNHNS and CDR2 SASEGT.

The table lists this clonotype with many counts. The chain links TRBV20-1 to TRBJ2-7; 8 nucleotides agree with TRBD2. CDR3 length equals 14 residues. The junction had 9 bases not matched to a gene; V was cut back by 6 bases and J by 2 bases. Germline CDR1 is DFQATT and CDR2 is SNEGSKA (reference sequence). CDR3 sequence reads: CSALSGGLTYEQYF. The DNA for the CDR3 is TGCAGTGCATTGAGCGGGGGCCTGACCTACGAGCAGTACTTC.

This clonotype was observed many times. CDR3 sequence reads: CSAREGGLKTQYF. The CDR3 DNA reads TGCAGTGCTAGAGAAGGGGGCCTGAAGACCCAGTACTTC. The chain employs TRBV20-1 and TRBJ2-5; 7 bases line up with TRBD1. Germline V gene sequence: CDR1 DFQATT, CDR2 SNEGSKA (reference sequence). V lost 0 bases, J lost 6 bases, and 4 bases stayed unmatched. The CDR3 has 13 residues.

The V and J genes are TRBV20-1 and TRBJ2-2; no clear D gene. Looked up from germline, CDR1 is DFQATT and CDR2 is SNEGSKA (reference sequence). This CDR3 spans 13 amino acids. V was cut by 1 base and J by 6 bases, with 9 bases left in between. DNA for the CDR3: TGCAGTGCTAGAGGAGAGTGGGCCGGGGAGCTGTTTTTT. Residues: CSARGEWAGELFF.

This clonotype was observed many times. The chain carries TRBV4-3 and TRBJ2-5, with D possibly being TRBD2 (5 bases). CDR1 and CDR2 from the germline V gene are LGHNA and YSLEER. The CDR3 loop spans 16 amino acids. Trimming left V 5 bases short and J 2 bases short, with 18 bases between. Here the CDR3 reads CASSDYDGLEQETQYF. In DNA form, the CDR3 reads TGCGCCAGCAGCGACTACGACGGGTTAGAACAAGAGACCCAGTACTTC.

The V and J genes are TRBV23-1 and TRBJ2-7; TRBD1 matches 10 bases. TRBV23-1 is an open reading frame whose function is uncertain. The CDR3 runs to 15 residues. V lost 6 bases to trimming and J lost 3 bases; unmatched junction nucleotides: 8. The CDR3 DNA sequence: TGCGCCAGCAGATGGGACAGGGGAGATAACTACGAGCAGTACTTC. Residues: CASRWDRGDNYEQYF.

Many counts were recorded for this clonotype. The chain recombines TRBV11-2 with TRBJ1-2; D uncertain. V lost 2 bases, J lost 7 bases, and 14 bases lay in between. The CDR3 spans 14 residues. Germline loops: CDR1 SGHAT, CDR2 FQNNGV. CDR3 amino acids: CASSLIGQRGGYTF. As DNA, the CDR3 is TGTGCCAGCAGCTTAATCGGGCAGAGAGGTGGCTACACCTTC. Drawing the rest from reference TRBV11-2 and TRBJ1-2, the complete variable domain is EAGVAQSPRYKIIEKRQSVAFWCNPISGHATLYWYQQILGQGPKLLIQFQNNGVVDDSQLPKDRFSAERLKGVDSTLKIQPAKLEDSAVYLCASSLIGQRGGYTFGSGTRLTVV.

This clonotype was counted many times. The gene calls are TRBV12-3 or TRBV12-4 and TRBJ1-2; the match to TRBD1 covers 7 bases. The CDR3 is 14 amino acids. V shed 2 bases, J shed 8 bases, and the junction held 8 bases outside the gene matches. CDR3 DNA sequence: TGTGCCAGCAGTTTAAATGACAGGGTGGAGGGCTACACCTTC. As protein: CASSLNDRVEGYTF.

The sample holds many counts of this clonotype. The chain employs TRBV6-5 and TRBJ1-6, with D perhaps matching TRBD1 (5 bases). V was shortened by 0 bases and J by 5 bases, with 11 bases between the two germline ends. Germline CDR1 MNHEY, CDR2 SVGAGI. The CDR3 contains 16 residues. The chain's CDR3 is CASSYSWSGNNSPLHF. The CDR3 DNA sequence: TGTGCCAGCAGTTACTCATGGTCAGGGAATAATTCACCCCTCCACTTT.

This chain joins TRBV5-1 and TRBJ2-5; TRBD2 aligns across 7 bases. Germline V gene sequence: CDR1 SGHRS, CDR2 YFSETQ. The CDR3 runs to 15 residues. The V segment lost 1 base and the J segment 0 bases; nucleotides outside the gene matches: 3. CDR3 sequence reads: CASSLSSGNQETQYF. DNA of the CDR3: TGCGCCAGCAGCTTGTCTAGCGGTAACCAAGAGACCCAGTACTTC. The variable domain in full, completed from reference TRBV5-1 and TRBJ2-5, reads KAGVTQTPRYLIKTRGQQVTLSCSPISGHRSVSWYQQTPGQGLQFLFEYFSETQRNKGNFPGRFSGRQFSNSRSEMNVSTLELGDSALYLCASSLSSGNQETQYFGPGTRLLVL.

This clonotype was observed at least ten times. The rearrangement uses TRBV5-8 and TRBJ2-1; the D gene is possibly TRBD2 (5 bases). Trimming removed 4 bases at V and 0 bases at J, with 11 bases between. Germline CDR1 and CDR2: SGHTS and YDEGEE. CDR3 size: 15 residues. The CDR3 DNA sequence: TGTGCCAGCAGCCGCCTAGGGAGCTCCTACAATGAGCAGTTCTTC. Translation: CASSRLGSSYNEQFF.

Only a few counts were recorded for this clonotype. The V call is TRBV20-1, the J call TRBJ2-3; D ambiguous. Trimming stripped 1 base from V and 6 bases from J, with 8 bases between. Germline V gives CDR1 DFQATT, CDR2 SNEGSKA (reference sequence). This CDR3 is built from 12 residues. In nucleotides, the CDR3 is TGCAGTGCTAGAGGGTCGTGGGATACGCAGTATTTT. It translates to CSARGSWDTQYF.